A single sample gave rise to the 17 T cell receptor beta chains below, sequenced in a study of control samples from healthy donors and cancer patients. Sequencing used immunoSEQ multiplex PCR; TCRdb keeps in-frame clones, though not all of them. This sample has roughly 140,000 clones, with 93% found just once. The sequenced sample was blood. The receptors were gathered from a man between 45 and 60 years old in good health.

The chain employs TRBV2 and TRBJ2-2; TRBD1 matches 7 bases. The CDR3 is 14 residues long. Germline values: CDR1 SNHLY, CDR2 FYNNEI. V shed 5 bases and J 5 bases; nucleotides not matched to a gene: 5. The CDR3 sequence: CASSRGRGTGELFF. The CDR3 DNA reads TGTGCCAGCAGTAGGGGGCGAGGAACCGGGGAGCTGTTTTTT.

The chain is built from TRBV9 and TRBJ2-3; the D call may be TRBD1 or TRBD2 (5 bases each). Germline V gene lookup returns CDR1 SGDLS and CDR2 YYNGEE. The length of the CDR3 is 11 residues. The V end lost 3 bases, the J end lost 15 bases, and 14 bases lay between the germline ends. Written as DNA, the CDR3 is TGTGCCAGCAGCGCCCTACGGGACCTTTATTTT. Its translation: CASSALRDLYF.

In its sample, this clone was seen once. V is TRBV5-1 and J is TRBJ2-5, with 7 bases aligning to TRBD1. Germline V gives CDR1 SGHRS, CDR2 YFSETQ. The CDR3 totals 14 residues. V was clipped by 1 base and J by 5 bases; unmatched bases: 5. The CDR3 bases are TGCGCCAGCAGCTTGACAGGGGTAAAGGAGACCCAGTACTTC. This sequence encodes CASSLTGVKETQYF.

The chain recombines TRBV7-9 with TRBJ2-1; D is uncertain. The V end was cut by 1 base, the J end by 6 bases, with 7 bases between. The CDR3 loop spans 13 amino acids. Looked up from germline, CDR1 is SEHNR and CDR2 is FQNEAQ (reference sequence). CDR3 nucleotide sequence: TGTGCCAGCAGCTTAGTAGGGATCAATGAGCAGTTCTTC. Its protein is CASSLVGINEQFF. Full variable domain (remainder filled in from reference TRBV7-9 and TRBJ2-1): DTGVSQNPRHKITKRGQNVTFRCDPISEHNRLYWYRQTLGQGPEFLTYFQNEAQLEKSRLLSDRFSAERPKGSFSTLEIQRTEQGDSAMYLCASSLVGINEQFFGPGTRLTVL.

This chain connects TRBV19 to TRBJ2-1, with D possibly matching TRBD1 (5 bases). CDR1 and CDR2 (germline): LNHDA, SQIVND (reference sequence). The CDR3 runs to 16 residues. V dropped 1 base and J dropped 4 bases, with 14 bases sitting between them. The chain's CDR3 is CASSIGARAPYNEQFF. CDR3 coding DNA: TGTGCCAGTAGTATAGGAGCCAGGGCGCCTTACAATGAGCAGTTCTTC.

The genes are TRBV5-1 and TRBJ2-2, with 10 bases fitting TRBD2. This CDR3 region has 17 residues. The V and J ends lost 0 bases and 1 base, in that order; junction bases with no gene match: 3. Germline lookup yields CDR1 SGHRS and CDR2 YFSETQ. This CDR3 is CASSLAWTSGNTGELFF. CDR3 in DNA: TGCGCCAGCAGCTTGGCCTGGACTAGCGGGAACACCGGGGAGCTGTTTTTT.

The CDR3 loop reads CASSQDSGSGSLYQETQYF. In DNA form, the CDR3 reads TGCGCCAGCAGCCAAGATAGCGGGAGCGGGTCGCTGTACCAAGAGACCCAGTACTTC. The chain combines TRBV4-1 with TRBJ2-5; 9 positions match TRBD2. J was trimmed by 0 bases and V by 0 bases; bases with no gene match: 11. CDR1 and CDR2 (germline): MGHRA, YSYEKL. The CDR3 contains 19 residues.

The genes are TRBV20-1 and TRBJ2-3, with TRBD2 as a possible D gene (5 bases). CDR3 size: 11 residues. Trimming took 4 bases from V and 4 from J, leaving 6 bases between them. Germline V gives CDR1 DFQATT, CDR2 SNEGSKA (reference sequence). The CDR3 spells CSAKRADTQYF. The CDR3 DNA reads TGCAGTGCTAAGAGGGCAGATACGCAGTATTTT.

This sequence joins TRBV6-1 and TRBJ1-2; tentatively, D is TRBD1 (6 bases). CDR1 and CDR2 from the germline V gene are MNHNS and SASEGT. This CDR3 is built from 14 residues. V lost 0 bases, J lost 7 bases, and 12 bases lay in between. In nucleotides, the CDR3 is TGTGCCAGCAGTGAAGCGGGGGGGCTGGTTGGCTACACCTTC. Translated: CASSEAGGLVGYTF.

The genes are TRBV27 and TRBJ2-1; D may be TRBD2 (7 bases). Germline lookup yields CDR1 MNHEY and CDR2 SMNVEV (reference sequence). With 3 bases removed from V and 9 bases from J, the gap between germline ends came to 15 bases. The CDR3 is 14 residues long. CDR3 sequence (DNA): TGTGCCAGCAGTTTCAACCCGAGGGGGGGTGAGCAGTTCTTC. Its translation is CASSFNPRGGEQFF.

V gene TRBV6-6 combines with J gene TRBJ2-3; D possibly corresponds to TRBD2 (5 bases). This CDR3 contains 14 residues. The germline V and J ends were trimmed by 7 bases and 3 bases, with 14 bases remaining between them. Germline lookup yields CDR1 MNHNY and CDR2 SVGAGI (reference sequence). CDR3 region: CASNDYGETDTQYF. The CDR3 DNA reads TGTGCCAGCAACGACTACGGAGAGACAGATACGCAGTATTTT.

This clone was found a few times. The V and J genes are TRBV7-3 and TRBJ2-2; D call uncertain. This CDR3 has 15 amino acids. The V end was cut by 5 bases, the J end by 0 bases, with 10 bases between. Germline values: CDR1 SGHTA, CDR2 FQGTGA. CDR3 protein: CASSPPNANTGELFF. CDR3 sequence (DNA): TGTGCCAGCAGCCCACCCAACGCGAACACCGGGGAGCTGTTTTTT.

The V call is TRBV5-6, the J call TRBJ1-4; D remains unclear. Deletions cut 3 bases from V and 0 bases from J, with 15 bases between. This CDR3 has 17 residues. Germline CDR1 SGHDT, CDR2 YYEEEE. The CDR3 DNA sequence: TGTGCCAGCAGCTCTGATAAAGGCGGTCCAACTAATGAAAAACTGTTTTTT. Its translation: CASSSDKGGPTNEKLFF. The complete variable domain, with remaining parts taken from reference TRBV5-6 and TRBJ1-4, reads DAGVTQSPTHLIKTRGQQVTLRCSPKSGHDTVSWYQQALGQGPQFIFQYYEEEERQRGNFPDRFSGHQFPNYSSELNVNALLLGDSALYLCASSSDKGGPTNEKLFFGSGTQLSVL.

In nucleotides, the CDR3 is TGCGCCAGCAGTCCTACCGGCGGGGGCTACACCTTC. It encodes CASSPTGGGYTF. The chain joins TRBV4-1 to TRBJ1-2; D not certain. Trimming removed 6 bases from V and 8 bases from J, with 13 bases in between. The CDR3 has 12 amino acids. Germline values: CDR1 MGHRA, CDR2 YSYEKL.

This clone showed up just once. The rearrangement uses TRBV28 and TRBJ1-5; the D is unclear. The germline V gene has CDR1 MDHEN and CDR2 SYDVKM. The CDR3 contains 12 residues. Trimming shortened V by 8 bases and J by 2 bases, and 7 bases separated the two germline ends. The CDR3 DNA is TGTGCCAGCGGGCCCGGCAATCAGCCCCAGCATTTT. It yields the protein CASGPGNQPQHF.

The V gene is TRBV5-4, the J gene TRBJ1-1, with 9 bases identical to TRBD1. This CDR3 spans 12 amino acids. Germline loops: CDR1 SGHNT, CDR2 YYREEE (reference sequence). V trimming: 3 bases; J trimming: 9 bases; junction bases outside the gene matches: 3. The CDR3 reads CASSYGTGKAFF. DNA of the CDR3: TGTGCCAGCAGCTATGGGACAGGGAAAGCTTTCTTT.

The chain links TRBV20-1 to TRBJ2-2; D is ambiguous. Trimming shortened V by 5 bases and J by 1 base, and 2 bases separated the two germline ends. This CDR3 is built from 11 residues. The germline gives CDR1 DFQATT, CDR2 SNEGSKA (reference sequence). As DNA, the CDR3 is TGCAGTGCTTGGAACACCGGGGAGCTGTTTTTT. Amino acid sequence: CSAWNTGELFF.